This TCR beta chain was identified during a study of T cell changes during pregnancy in multiple sclerosis. The method was immunoSEQ multiplex PCR; TCRdb's version includes in-frame clones alone and lacks a portion of them. The sample contains around 97,000 clones, less than 95% of which appear only once. The CDR3 has 13 residues. The germline V gene has CDR1 SGHRS and CDR2 YFSETQ. The V end lost 5 bases, the J end lost 3 bases, and 8 bases lay between the germline ends. The chain is built from TRBV5-1 and TRBJ2-2, with D perhaps matching TRBD2 (5 bases). The sequencing used peripheral blood, collected in the second trimester of pregnancy. The receptor was isolated from a female donor in good health, enrolled as a control in a pregnancy study. Here the CDR3 reads CASSEGYTGELFF. The CDR3 nucleotides are TGCGCCAGCAGTGAGGGATACACCGGGGAGCTGTTTTTT.